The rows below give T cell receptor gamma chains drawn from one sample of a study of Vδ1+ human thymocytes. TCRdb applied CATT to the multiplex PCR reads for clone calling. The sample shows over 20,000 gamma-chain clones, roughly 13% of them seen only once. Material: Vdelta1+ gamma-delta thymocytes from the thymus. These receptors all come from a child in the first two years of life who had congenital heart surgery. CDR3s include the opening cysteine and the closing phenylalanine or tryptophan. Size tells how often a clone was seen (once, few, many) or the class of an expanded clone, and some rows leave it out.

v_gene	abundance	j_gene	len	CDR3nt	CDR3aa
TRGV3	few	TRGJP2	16	TGTGCCACCTGGGACTGGAATCTTAGTAGTGATTGGATCAAGACGTTT	CATWDWNLSSDWIKTF
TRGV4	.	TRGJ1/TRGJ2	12	TGTGCCACCTGGGAGTTTTATTATAAGAAACTCTTT	CATWEFYYKKLF
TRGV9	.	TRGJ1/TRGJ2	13	TGTGCCTTGTGGGAGGTGCCAGATTATAAGAAACTCTTT	CALWEVPDYKKLF
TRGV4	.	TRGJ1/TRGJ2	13	TGTGCCACCTGGAATGGAGGCGGGGTTGGGAAACTCTTT	CATWNGGGVGKLF
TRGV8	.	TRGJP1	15	TGTGCCACCTGGGGCGAGTTTACCACTGGTTGGTTCAAGATATTT	CATWGEFTTGWFKIF
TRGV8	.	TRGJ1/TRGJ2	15	TGTGCCACCTGGGATATAAGAAATATGGATTATAAGAAACTCTTT	CATWDIRNMDYKKLF
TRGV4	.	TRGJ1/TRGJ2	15	TGTGCCACCTGGGATCCGCAACTTAGGGATTATAAGAAACTCTTT	CATWDPQLRDYKKLF
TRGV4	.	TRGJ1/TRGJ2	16	TGTGCCACCTGGAAGGGGAATGGTTGGACTTATTATAAGAAACTCTTC	CATWKGNGWTYYKKLF
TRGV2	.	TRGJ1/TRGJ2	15	TGTGCCACCTGGGACGGGCCCAGGGGGGGGGGTAAGAAACTCTTT	CATWDGPRGGGKKLF
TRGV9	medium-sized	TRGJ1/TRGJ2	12	TGTGCCTTGTGGGAGGTGAGCTATAAGAAACTCTTT	CALWEVSYKKLF
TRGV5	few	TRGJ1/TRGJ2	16	TGTGCCACCTGGGACAACCCTCTACAAGATTATTATAAGAAACTCTTT	CATWDNPLQDYYKKLF
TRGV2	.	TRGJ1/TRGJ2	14	TGTGCCACCTGGGACGGGCCCATTTATTATAAGAAACTCTTT	CATWDGPIYYKKLF
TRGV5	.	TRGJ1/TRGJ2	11	TGTGCCACCTGGGACCGCCTTAAGAAACTCTTT	CATWDRLKKLF
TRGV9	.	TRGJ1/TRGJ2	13	TGTGCCTTGTGGGAGGTGAGGATATGTGGGAAACTCTTT	CALWEVRICGKLF
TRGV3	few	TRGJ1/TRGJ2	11	TGTGCCACCTGGGACAGGCACTCCAAACTCTTT	CATWDRHSKLF
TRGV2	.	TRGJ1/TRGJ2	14	TGTGCCACCTGGGACGGGCCGTCAACGGGAGGGGAACTCTTT	CATWDGPSTGGELF
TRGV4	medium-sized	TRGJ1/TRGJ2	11	TGTGCCACCTGGGATGACTATAAGAAACTCTTT	CATWDDYKKLF
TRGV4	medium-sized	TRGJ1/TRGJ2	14	TGTGCCACCTGGGATGGAACGAATTATTATAAGAAACTCTTT	CATWDGTNYYKKLF
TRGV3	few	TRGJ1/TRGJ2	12	TGTGCCACCTGGGGTTTGGGATATAAGAAACTCTTT	CATWGLGYKKLF
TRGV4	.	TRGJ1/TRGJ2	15	TGTGCCACCTGGAATGGGCCGTTGGTTTATTATAAGAAACTCTTT	CATWNGPLVYYKKLF
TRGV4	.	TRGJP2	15	TGTGCCACCTGGGATGTGCTTGTAAGTGATTGGATCAAGACGTTT	CATWDVLVSDWIKTF
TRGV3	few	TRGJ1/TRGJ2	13	TGTGCCACCTGGCAACTGAGTTATTATAAGAAACTCTTT	CATWQLSYYKKLF
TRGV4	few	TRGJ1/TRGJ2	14	TGTGCCACCTGGGAGAATTTCGGCCATTATAAGAAACTCTTT	CATWENFGHYKKLF
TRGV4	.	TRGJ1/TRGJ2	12	TGTGCCACCTCCCCCCCTTATTATAAGAAACTCTTT	CATSPPYYKKLF
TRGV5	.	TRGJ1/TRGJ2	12	TGTGCCACCTGGGACAGAGATTATAAGAAACTCTTT	CATWDRDYKKLF